The next 28 T cell receptor beta chains were all read from a single sample in a study of OX40 agonist ivuxolimab in advanced cancers. Sequencing was performed with immunoSEQ multiplex PCR; in TCRdb, only in-frame clones are kept and a portion is missing. The sample consists of about 76,000 clones, around 90% of them appearing once. The sequencing used CD4+ or CD8+ T cells sorted from blood, collected in a trial of the OX40 agonist ivuxolimab. The receptors were gathered from an adult with an advanced solid tumor such as melanoma, head and neck, liver or kidney cancer.

This clone was found a few times. The genes are TRBV5-6 and TRBJ2-6, with D possibly matching TRBD1 (5 bases). V lost 4 bases to trimming and J lost 0 bases, with 8 bases between them. Germline loops: CDR1 SGHDT, CDR2 YYEEEE. This CDR3 is 15 amino acids long. Here the CDR3 DNA reads TGTGCCAGCAGCCCGACAGTCTCTGGGGCCAACGTCCTGACTTTC. It yields the protein CASSPTVSGANVLTF.

The rearrangement links TRBV5-1 to TRBJ1-6; TRBD1 might be the D (6 bases). The germline V gene has CDR1 SGHRS and CDR2 YFSETQ. CDR3 length: 15 residues. Trimming removed 1 base from V and 8 bases from J, with 13 bases in between. In DNA, the CDR3 is TGCGCCAGCAGCTTGTTGGGACATGACGATTCACCCCTCCACTTT. The encoded protein is CASSLLGHDDSPLHF.

This clone is a singleton in its sample. The chain recombines TRBV9 with TRBJ1-4; TRBD1 might be the D (6 bases). Germline V lookup: CDR1 SGDLS, CDR2 YYNGEE. V was pared by 0 bases and J by 7 bases, with 13 bases between. This CDR3 contains 15 residues. CDR3 bases: TGTGCCAGCAGCGTAGCAGGGGACGGTGGTGAAAAACTGTTTTTT. This translates into CASSVAGDGGEKLFF.

V and J are TRBV4-3 and TRBJ2-1, with D possibly being TRBD2 (5 bases). V lost 1 base and J 4 bases, leaving 20 bases between the germline ends. This CDR3 has 18 amino acids. The germline gives CDR1 LGHNA, CDR2 YSLEER. CDR3 in amino acids: CASSQGGWGVGPYNEQFF. DNA for the CDR3: TGCGCCAGCAGCCAAGGGGGATGGGGAGTAGGTCCTTACAATGAGCAGTTCTTC.

The rearrangement links TRBV10-1 to TRBJ1-1; D gene uncertain. Germline values: CDR1 WNHNN, CDR2 SYGVQD (reference sequence). Trimming removed 5 bases from V and 3 bases from J, with 10 bases in between. CDR3 size: 13 residues. CDR3 nucleotides: TGCGCCAGCAGTATGGAAAGGGACACTGAAGCTTTCTTT. As protein: CASSMERDTEAFF.

J is TRBJ2-7 and V is TRBV7-2; D might be TRBD1 or TRBD2, each matching 6 bases. Germline V gene sequence: CDR1 SGHTA, CDR2 FQGNSA. V lost 2 bases and J 0 bases, leaving 11 bases between the germline ends. This CDR3 spans 15 amino acids. The CDR3, as DNA: TGTGCCAGCAGCTTACCGGGGGCTAGCTCCTACGAGCAGTACTTC. Its protein is CASSLPGASSYEQYF.

This chain connects TRBV2 to TRBJ1-1; D unclear. The ends were cut back, 6 bases at V and 3 bases at J, with 14 bases in the middle. Per the germline V gene, CDR1 is SNHLY and CDR2 is FYNNEI. CDR3 size: 14 residues. DNA of the CDR3: TGTGCCAGCAGGACATGGAACGGGGACACTGAAGCTTTCTTT. Translation gives CASRTWNGDTEAFF.

The table lists this clone with a count of one. The chain links TRBV5-1 to TRBJ2-1, with D possibly being TRBD1 (6 bases). V was trimmed by 0 bases and J by 5 bases, leaving 9 bases between them. The CDR3 totals 14 residues. Germline V gene lookup returns CDR1 SGHRS and CDR2 YFSETQ. CDR3: CASSLGQGHNEQFF. The DNA of the CDR3 is TGCGCCAGCAGCTTGGGGCAGGGGCACAATGAGCAGTTCTTC.

V is TRBV19 and J is TRBJ2-7, with TRBD2 matching 9 bases. V lost 0 bases and J lost 1; bases outside the gene matches: 4. This CDR3 contains 16 residues. Germline CDR1 LNHDA, CDR2 SQIVND (reference sequence). The CDR3 nucleotides read TGTGCCAGTAGTATAGACGCTAGCGGGGATTCCTACGAGCAGTACTTC. This gives the protein CASSIDASGDSYEQYF.

The chain recombines TRBV5-1 with TRBJ2-2, with D hard to call. CDR3 length equals 16 residues. Germline V gene sequence: CDR1 SGHRS, CDR2 YFSETQ. The V gene lost 4 bases and the J gene lost 5 bases, with 18 bases spanning the gap. CDR3 in DNA: TGCGCCAGCAGCCTGAACTTGGGCAGCCCGACCGGGGAGCTGTTTTTT. Encoded protein: CASSLNLGSPTGELFF.

The chain recombines TRBV5-1 with TRBJ1-4; the match to TRBD1 covers 10 bases. V was pared by 1 base and J by 8 bases, with 5 bases of the junction left unmatched. The CDR3 has 15 residues. Germline V lookup: CDR1 SGHRS, CDR2 YFSETQ. The CDR3 loop is CASSLTGQGREKLFF. The CDR3 DNA is TGCGCCAGCAGCTTGACGGGACAGGGGAGAGAAAAACTGTTTTTT.

The rearrangement links TRBV5-1 to TRBJ1-1; TRBD1 matches 7 bases. The CDR3 is 15 residues long. CDR1 and CDR2 (germline): SGHRS, YFSETQ. With 4 bases clipped from V and 3 bases from J, the junction kept 9 bases outside the gene matches. Here the CDR3 reads CASSPYTGADTEAFF. CDR3 bases: TGCGCCAGCAGCCCGTACACAGGGGCGGACACTGAAGCTTTCTTT.

The count of this clone is one. The V gene is TRBV4-2, the J gene TRBJ2-3; 12 bases line up with TRBD2. CDR1 and CDR2 (germline): LGHNA, YNFKEQ. The CDR3 is 20 amino acids. The J segment lost 3 bases and the V segment lost 0 bases, leaving 13 bases of the junction unmatched. This CDR3 is CASSQDRPSGGAVGTDTQYF. CDR3 bases: TGTGCCAGCAGCCAAGATCGGCCTAGCGGGGGGGCCGTCGGAACAGATACGCAGTATTTT.

The V gene is TRBV7-9, the J gene TRBJ2-5; 7 nucleotides match TRBD1. Trimming cost V 2 bases and J 5 bases; bases outside gene matches: 5. Germline CDR1 and CDR2: SEHNR and FQNEAQ (reference sequence). This CDR3 comprises 14 residues. This CDR3 reads CASSLSSGGETQYF. In nucleotides, the CDR3 is TGTGCCAGCAGCTTATCGTCAGGGGGTGAGACCCAGTACTTC.

This clone occurred once. The rearrangement joins TRBV28 to TRBJ2-7; D call uncertain. The CDR3 consists of 13 residues. Germline values: CDR1 MDHEN, CDR2 SYDVKM. V was clipped by 4 bases and J by 6 bases, with 13 bases between them. As DNA, the CDR3 is TGTGCCAGCAGTTCGGCAGTTAGTGGCGAGCAGTACTTC. It is translated as CASSSAVSGEQYF.

V usage is TRBV11-2 and J usage is TRBJ2-2, with D hard to call. The CDR3 loop spans 15 amino acids. V was shortened by 0 bases and J by 7 bases, with 12 bases between the two germline ends. Germline V gene data show CDR1 as SGHAT and CDR2 as FQNNGV. CDR3 in DNA: TGTGCCAGCAGCTTAGATCGATGGGGAATCGGGGAGCTGTTTTTT. Translating it yields CASSLDRWGIGELFF. The whole variable domain, filled in from reference TRBV11-2 and TRBJ2-2, reads EAGVAQSPRYKIIEKRQSVAFWCNPISGHATLYWYQQILGQGPKLLIQFQNNGVVDDSQLPKDRFSAERLKGVDSTLKIQPAKLEDSAVYLCASSLDRWGIGELFFGEGSRLTVL.

J is TRBJ2-7 and V is TRBV5-1; TRBD2 might be the D (5 bases). Trimming cost V 0 bases and J 2 bases, with 9 bases left between them. This CDR3 has 14 amino acids. In germline, CDR1 is SGHRS, CDR2 YFSETQ. CDR3 DNA sequence: TGCGCCAGCAGCTTGGGTGACTATCCCTACGAGCAGTACGTC. Its translation is CASSLGDYPYEQYV.

The V and J genes are TRBV6-6 and TRBJ1-2; possible D gene TRBD1, 6 bases. V was cut by 5 bases and J by 7 bases, with 14 bases left in between. Germline V gene sequence: CDR1 MNHNY, CDR2 SVGAGI (reference sequence). The CDR3 has 13 amino acids. Here the CDR3 DNA reads TGTGCCAGCAGTAAACAGGGAGGAGGTGGCTACACCTTC. Protein product: CASSKQGGGGYTF.

The CDR3 nucleotides are TGTGCCAGCTCACCGGCGGCAGGGGCCAACTACGAGCAGTACTTC. Encoded protein: CASSPAAGANYEQYF. The rearrangement uses TRBV18 and TRBJ2-7, with D tentatively TRBD1 (6 bases). The germline V and J ends were trimmed by 3 bases and 3 bases, with 15 bases remaining between them. Germline V lookup: CDR1 KGHSH, CDR2 LQKENI. This CDR3 has 15 amino acids.

V usage is TRBV27 and J usage is TRBJ1-2; 8 bases are a match to TRBD1. The CDR3 covers 16 residues. The germline gives CDR1 MNHEY, CDR2 SMNVEV (reference sequence). The V and J ends lost 7 bases and 8 bases, in that order; junction bases with no gene match: 18. The CDR3 nucleotides are TGTGCCAGCACTTCGACAGGGGCCCTCCCCTCGGGAGGCTACACCTTC. Translated: CASTSTGALPSGGYTF.

The genes are TRBV12-5 and TRBJ2-7; D remains unclear. The V gene's germline CDR1 is LGHNT and CDR2 FRNRAP. This CDR3 has 17 amino acids. The V and J ends lost 3 bases and 0 bases respectively, with 18 bases between them. The CDR3 nucleotides read TGTGCTAGTGGTTTAGGTTTTGGGCAGGCGAGCTCCTACGAGCAGTACTTC. As protein: CASGLGFGQASSYEQYF.

V gene TRBV7-3 combines with J gene TRBJ1-3; 9 bases are shared with TRBD1. The CDR3 is 15 amino acids. The germline V gene encodes CDR1 SGHTA and CDR2 FQGTGA. Trimming took 5 bases from V and 0 from J; bases not matched to a gene: 2. CDR3 in amino acids: CASSRQGGSGNTIYF. The CDR3, as DNA: TGTGCCAGCAGCCGACAGGGGGGCTCTGGAAACACCATATATTTT.

V and J are TRBV5-1 and TRBJ2-1; TRBD2 aligns across 15 bases. CDR3 length equals 17 residues. The junction had 9 bases not matched to a gene; V was cut back by 4 bases and J by 7 bases. Germline V gene data show CDR1 as SGHRS and CDR2 as YFSETQ. The DNA for the CDR3 is TGCGCCAGCAGCCCGGAGGGGACTAGCGGGGGGCTGAATGAGCAGTTCTTC. Its translation is CASSPEGTSGGLNEQFF. Complete variable domain (other parts from reference TRBV5-1 and TRBJ2-1): KAGVTQTPRYLIKTRGQQVTLSCSPISGHRSVSWYQQTPGQGLQFLFEYFSETQRNKGNFPGRFSGRQFSNSRSEMNVSTLELGDSALYLCASSPEGTSGGLNEQFFGPGTRLTVL.

The rearrangement joins TRBV7-2 to TRBJ2-2, with 8 bases matching TRBD1. Germline V gene data show CDR1 as SGHTA and CDR2 as FQGNSA. V shed 5 bases and J 3 bases; nucleotides not matched to a gene: 2. The CDR3 totals 14 residues. DNA of the CDR3: TGTGCCAGCAGCCGGGGACAGGACACCGGGGAGCTGTTTTTT. Encoded protein: CASSRGQDTGELFF.

The J gene is TRBJ2-7, the V gene TRBV20-1; TRBD2 is a possible D gene (5 bases). CDR3 length: 9 residues. CDR1 and CDR2 (germline): DFQATT, SNEGSKA (reference sequence). The CDR3 spells CSAGDPPFV. The CDR3 DNA reads as TGCAGTGCCGGGGATCCTCCTTTCGTC.

This chain links TRBV5-1 with TRBJ1-1; D possibly corresponds to TRBD1 (5 bases). The V end lost 1 base, the J end lost 0 bases, and 10 bases lay between the germline ends. The CDR3 is 15 residues long. The germline V gene has CDR1 SGHRS and CDR2 YFSETQ. CDR3 DNA: TGCGCCAGCAGCTTGCTCGGGGGTATGAACACTGAAGCTTTCTTT. Its protein product is CASSLLGGMNTEAFF.

CDR3 in amino acids: CASGAGLGIGETQYF. The CDR3 bases are TGCGCCAGCGGAGCGGGTTTGGGGATAGGAGAGACCCAGTACTTC. This rearrangement joins TRBV23-1 to TRBJ2-5; possibly TRBD2 for D (6 bases). TRBV23-1 is known as an ORF, though its function is uncertain. Trimming cost V 8 bases and J 4 bases, with 20 bases left between them. This CDR3 is built from 15 residues.

The chain uses TRBV19 and TRBJ1-5; the D is unclear. Per germline, CDR1 LNHDA and CDR2 SQIVND (reference sequence). This CDR3 region has 15 residues. The V end was cut by 3 bases, the J end by 6 bases, with 15 bases between. The CDR3 reads CASSIHEGVFQPQHF. The CDR3 nucleotides are TGTGCCAGTAGTATTCACGAGGGCGTGTTTCAGCCCCAGCATTTT.